The 9 T cell receptor beta chains given below trace back to one sample, sequenced in a study of blood T cells in healthy people across ages. Combining a sample-barcoded 5' primer with a J-beta primer mix, a second PCR ran for roughly 7 to 12 cycles. One entry per CDR3 protein results from TCRdb running MiXCR on the 5' RACE reads. The top ten clones hold under 15% of a sample with about a million distinct CDR3 sequences, roughly two fifths of them seen once. Sequenced material: blood. The receptors originated from a man in his late teens or twenties in good health.

This clonotype has more than one count but fewer than ten. The V and J genes are TRBV6-1 and TRBJ1-1; perhaps TRBD1 as D (6 bases). The CDR3 has 17 amino acids. The V end lost 11 bases, the J end lost 2 bases, and 27 bases lay between the germline ends. Looked up from germline, CDR1 is MNHNS and CDR2 is SASEGT. The CDR3 reads CASWGGPSTMANTEAFF. The CDR3 DNA sequence: TGTGCCTCCTGGGGGGGCCCCTCAACAATGGCTAACACTGAAGCTTTCTTT.

This clonotype has a handful of counts. The chain combines TRBV20-1 with TRBJ1-5, with unresolved D. CDR1 is DFQATT and CDR2 is SNEGSKA in the germline V gene (reference sequence). This CDR3 spans 13 amino acids. The V end was cut by 2 bases, the J end by 4 bases, with 9 bases between. The DNA for the CDR3 is TGCAGTGCTAGATTGGGGATTAATCAGCCCCAGCATTTT. Its protein product is CSARLGINQPQHF.

Of note for this clonotype: Given a much more abundant clone one base away, this may be a read error. The V call is TRBV27, the J call TRBJ1-2; D gene uncertain. CDR3 length equals 14 residues. The V end was cut by 5 bases, the J end by 6 bases, with 16 bases between. Germline loops: CDR1 MNHEY, CDR2 SMNVEV (reference sequence). The CDR3 region is CASSVRSGGNGYTF. CDR3 nucleotides: TGTGCCAGCAGTGTTAGGAGCGGCGGGAATGGCTACACCTTC.

This clonotype has a single count. The V gene is TRBV12-3 or TRBV12-4, the J gene TRBJ2-1; no definite D call. With the DNA end fitting TRBJ2-7 better, the J assignment may be wrong. The length of the CDR3 is 15 residues. The CDR3 DNA is TGTGCCAGCAGTATGTCGGTCGCTAATTACAATGAGCAGTACTTC. Its protein is CASSMSVANYNEQYF.

This clonotype was counted at least ten times. The chain employs TRBV20-1 and TRBJ2-7; a possible D gene is TRBD1 (5 bases). Trimming pared 3 bases from V and 5 bases from J, leaving 8 bases between. Germline V CDR1 and CDR2: DFQATT, SNEGSKA (reference sequence). There are 11 residues in the CDR3. The CDR3 sequence: CSASQGNEQYF. The CDR3 DNA reads TGCAGTGCTAGTCAGGGCAACGAGCAGTACTTC.

V usage is TRBV25-1 and J usage is TRBJ1-1; possibly TRBD1 for D (6 bases). Germline V gene lookup returns CDR1 MGHDK and CDR2 SYGVNS. The germline V and J ends were trimmed by 8 bases and 5 bases, with 9 bases remaining between them. The CDR3 is 11 amino acids. CDR3 sequence (DNA): TGTGCCAGCGCCCAGGGGACTGAAGCTTTCTTT. It codes for CASAQGTEAFF.

The rearrangement uses TRBV12-3 or TRBV12-4 and TRBJ1-2, with a tentative D call TRBD1 (6 bases). The CDR3 totals 14 residues. The germline V and J ends were trimmed by 6 bases and 7 bases, with 18 bases remaining between them. As DNA, the CDR3 is TGTGCCAGCAGCTTACGCAACAGGGCTTCTGGCTACACCTTC. The encoded protein is CASSLRNRASGYTF.

The gene calls are TRBV30 and TRBJ1-4; a weak D match, TRBD1 (6 bases). The CDR3 sequence is 12 residues long. Germline V gene sequence: CDR1 GTSNPN, CDR2 SVGIG (reference sequence). V shed 7 bases and J shed 10 bases, with 16 bases lying between them. The CDR3 bases are TGTGCCTTGCGAGACAGGTCCGGAAAACTGTTTTTT. Encoded protein: CALRDRSGKLFF.

This clonotype was picked up a small number of times. This chain uses TRBV7-9 with TRBJ2-4, with D perhaps TRBD1 or TRBD2 (5 bases each). Germline V gene data show CDR1 as SEHNR and CDR2 as FQNEAQ (reference sequence). Trimming removed 4 bases at V and 1 base at J, with 17 bases between. This CDR3 has 17 residues. This CDR3 is CASSSPPPGLAKNIQYF. Here the CDR3 DNA reads TGTGCCAGCAGCTCCCCCCCACCGGGGCTTGCCAAAAACATTCAGTACTTC.